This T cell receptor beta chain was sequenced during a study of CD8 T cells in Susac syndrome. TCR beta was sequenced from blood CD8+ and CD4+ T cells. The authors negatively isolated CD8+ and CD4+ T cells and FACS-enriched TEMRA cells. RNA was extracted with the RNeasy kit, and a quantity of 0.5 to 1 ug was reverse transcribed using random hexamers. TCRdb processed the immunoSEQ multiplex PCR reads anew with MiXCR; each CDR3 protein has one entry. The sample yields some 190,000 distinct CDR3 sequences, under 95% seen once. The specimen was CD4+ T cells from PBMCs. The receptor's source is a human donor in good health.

The CDR3 sequence is CASSMGDIDEKLFF. The CDR3 DNA sequence: TGTGCCAGCAGCATGGGAGACATAGATGAAAAACTGTTTTTT. The rearrangement joins TRBV7-6 to TRBJ1-4, with D uncertain. The germline V and J ends were trimmed by 5 bases and 6 bases, with 13 bases remaining between them. This CDR3 spans 14 amino acids. Germline values: CDR1 SGHVS, CDR2 FNYEAQ.